The clone carrying this T cell receptor beta chain has only a few counts. Its specificity is not known. The sample comes from a study of CD8 T cells in ankylosing spondylitis. Whole-study findings and limits: Several of the motif variants were reported before in synovial fluid and blood from reactive arthritis. Characteristic of ankylosing spondylitis blood, it appeared, was a TCR beta motif comprising about eight highly homologous variants. The disease-linked clones had a CD8+ phenotype and low blood frequencies.

Germline CDR1 reads LNHNV; CDR2 reads YYDKDF (reference sequence). Deletions cut 7 bases from V and 0 bases from J, with 13 bases between. The CDR3 totals 15 residues. Molecular-barcoded quantitative 5'-RACE produced these TCR beta libraries. Using its own MiXCR run on the 5' RACE reads, TCRdb lists one record per CDR3 protein. The table lists some 240,000 distinct CDR3 sequences, 18% of them singletons, with about a third in the top ten. This TCR was sampled from a male donor with ankylosing spondylitis or in good health (not recorded which). This chain connects TRBV15 to TRBJ2-1; possible D gene TRBD2, 7 bases. Sequencing was done on a sample of blood, either unsorted or a sorted T cell fraction (not recorded which). The CDR3 bases are TGTGCCACCATGGGGGGGCCATCCTCCTACAATGAGCAGTTCTTC. Encoded protein: CATMGGPSSYNEQFF.